Presented here are 28 T cell receptor beta chains from one specimen sequenced in a study of control samples from healthy donors and cancer patients. Assay: immunoSEQ multiplex PCR; the TCRdb copy retains only in-frame clones and omits some. Of some 130,000 clones detected, about 90% appear once; the ten largest clones hold approximately 2%. The sequencing sample was made of blood. These receptors were obtained from a woman aged 45-65 years in good health.

The gene calls are TRBV6-6 and TRBJ1-1, with no clear D. This CDR3 is 15 amino acids long. Trimming removed 6 bases from V and 0 bases from J, with 14 bases in between. CDR1 MNHNY and CDR2 SVGAGI come from the germline V gene (reference sequence). CDR3 in DNA: TGTGCCAGCAGCACCCGGCGTCAGGTGAACACTGAAGCTTTCTTT. Translation: CASSTRRQVNTEAFF.

The rearrangement joins TRBV15 to TRBJ2-7; perhaps TRBD1 as D (5 bases). V was clipped by 6 bases and J by 1 base, with 10 bases between them. Germline V gene sequence: CDR1 LNHNV, CDR2 YYDKDF (reference sequence). The CDR3 is made up of 13 amino acids. The chain's CDR3 is CATRGAASYEQYF. The CDR3 region has the DNA TGTGCCACCAGAGGGGCAGCTTCCTACGAGCAGTACTTC.

This clone was seen just once. CDR3 in DNA: TGTGCCAGCAGCTTACTAAGAGAGCAAGAGACCCAGTACTTC. It yields the protein CASSLLREQETQYF. The chain links TRBV7-2 to TRBJ2-5; D call uncertain. The CDR3 length is 14 residues. The V gene lost 2 bases and the J gene lost 2 bases, with 9 bases spanning the gap. The germline gives CDR1 SGHTA, CDR2 FQGNSA.

This clone was picked up a small number of times. The chain has TRBV18 and TRBJ1-2; D perhaps matches TRBD1 (5 bases). This CDR3 comprises 14 residues. V lost 3 bases, J lost 1 base, and 9 bases lay in between. Germline assignment: CDR1 KGHSH and CDR2 LQKENI. The CDR3 loop is CASSPRTNNYGYTF. The CDR3 region has the DNA TGTGCCAGCTCACCCAGGACAAATAACTATGGCTACACCTTC.

The chain recombines TRBV29-1 with TRBJ2-7; 12 bases map to TRBD1. Trimming took 4 bases from V and 2 from J; bases not matched to a gene: 6. CDR1 and CDR2 from the germline V gene are SQVTM and ANQGSEA. CDR3 size: 15 residues. CDR3: CSVAMGTGGTYEQYF. The CDR3, as DNA: TGCAGCGTTGCGATGGGGACAGGGGGCACCTACGAGCAGTACTTC.

This sequence joins TRBV7-8 and TRBJ2-3, with D tentatively TRBD2 (5 bases). With 1 base removed from V and 3 bases from J, the gap between germline ends came to 8 bases. CDR3 size: 14 residues. Germline CDR1 SGHVS, CDR2 FQNEAQ. CDR3 sequence: CASSLEGETDTQYF. The CDR3 DNA reads as TGTGCCAGCAGCTTAGAGGGAGAGACAGATACGCAGTATTTT.

The CDR3 DNA reads as TGCAGCGTCTCACAGGGAAGACACACTGAAGCTTTCTTT. Protein: CSVSQGRHTEAFF. The chain couples TRBV29-1 to TRBJ1-1; a weak D match, TRBD1 (6 bases). Deletions cut 6 bases from V and 3 bases from J, with 14 bases between. The germline CDR1 and CDR2 sequences are SQVTM and ANQGSEA. The CDR3 sequence is 13 residues long.

This chain uses TRBV19 with TRBJ2-1; 12 bases agree with TRBD2. Germline V lookup: CDR1 LNHDA, CDR2 SQIVND (reference sequence). V was clipped by 9 bases and J by 8 bases; unmatched bases: 14. The CDR3 has 16 residues. Written as DNA, the CDR3 is TGTGCCAGCGCCGACCCGGGACTAGCGGGTGTGGATGAGCAGTTCTTC. The encoded protein is CASADPGLAGVDEQFF.

The V and J genes are TRBV28 and TRBJ2-7, with 10 bases matching TRBD1. CDR1 and CDR2 (germline): MDHEN, SYDVKM. V shed 6 bases, J shed 2 bases, and the junction held 7 bases outside the gene matches. The CDR3 loop spans 15 amino acids. The CDR3 DNA is TGTGCCAGCAGGGGCACCGGGACAGGGGCCTACGAGCAGTACTTC. It yields the protein CASRGTGTGAYEQYF.

The chain carries TRBV4-1 and TRBJ1-4; D may be TRBD1 (5 bases). Per germline, CDR1 MGHRA and CDR2 YSYEKL. The CDR3 has 17 residues. V lost 0 bases and J lost 3, with 14 bases in between. CDR3 sequence (DNA): TGCGCCAGCAGCCAAGATTTTCTCTCGGGGGCTAATGAAAAACTGTTTTTT. Translated, it gives CASSQDFLSGANEKLFF.

The chain has TRBV19 and TRBJ1-2; TRBD1 aligns across 9 bases. The CDR3 runs to 15 residues. CDR1 and CDR2 from the germline V gene are LNHDA and SQIVND (reference sequence). V shed 1 base, J shed 8 bases, and the junction held 8 bases outside the gene matches. This CDR3 reads CASSIVGDRVSGYTF. CDR3 bases: TGTGCCAGTAGTATAGTAGGGGACAGGGTCAGCGGCTACACCTTC.

The rearrangement uses TRBV6-5 and TRBJ2-2; D remains unclear. CDR3 size: 11 residues. V lost 8 bases to trimming and J lost 5 bases, with 6 bases between them. Germline-derived CDR1 and CDR2 are MNHEY and SVGAGI. This CDR3 is CASGRTGELFF. Written as DNA, the CDR3 is TGTGCCAGCGGAAGAACCGGGGAGCTGTTTTTT.

CDR3 loop: CASSPAGGFDTQYF. CDR3 bases: TGTGCCAGCAGCCCCGCGGGGGGATTTGATACGCAGTATTTT. The chain combines TRBV4-2 with TRBJ2-3; TRBD2 agrees at 8 bases. The V and J ends lost 4 bases and 6 bases, in that order; junction bases with no gene match: 6. Germline V gene lookup returns CDR1 LGHNA and CDR2 YNFKEQ. The CDR3 covers 14 residues.

The rearrangement links TRBV24-1 to TRBJ2-3, with unresolved D. The CDR3 length is 14 residues. V was shortened by 1 base and J by 2 bases, with 6 bases between the two germline ends. From germline, CDR1 is KGHDR and CDR2 SFDVKD. The CDR3 DNA reads TGTGCCACCAGTGATTTTGACCACACAGATACGCAGTATTTT. Amino acid sequence: CATSDFDHTDTQYF.

The CDR3 sequence: CASSGQGGLRYGYTF. DNA for the CDR3: TGTGCCAGCAGCGGGCAGGGGGGTCTGCGCTATGGCTACACCTTC. The chain has TRBV28 and TRBJ1-2, with 7 bases lining up with TRBD1. The germline CDR1 and CDR2 sequences are MDHEN and SYDVKM. The CDR3 is 15 amino acids. The ends lost 6 bases at V and 4 bases at J; junction bases unmatched: 11.

The chain is built from TRBV30 and TRBJ2-7, with 9 bases that match TRBD1. Trimming removed 3 bases from V and 3 bases from J; junction bases left unmatched: 3. Germline values: CDR1 GTSNPN, CDR2 SVGIG (reference sequence). This CDR3 has 13 amino acids. CDR3 nucleotide sequence: TGTGCCTGGAGGGGACAGGGAAGCTACGAGCAGTACTTC. Amino acids: CAWRGQGSYEQYF.

The rearrangement joins TRBV6-5 to TRBJ1-1, with D possibly matching TRBD1 (5 bases). The CDR3 extends over 11 amino acids. The ends were cut back, 8 bases at V and 7 bases at J, with 11 bases in the middle. The V gene's germline CDR1 is MNHEY and CDR2 SVGAGI. The CDR3 DNA sequence: TGTGCCAGCGCAGGGAGTATTGAAGCTTTCTTT. Protein: CASAGSIEAFF.

This clone was detected once. The chain uses TRBV5-4 and TRBJ2-5; D is perhaps TRBD1 or TRBD2 (6 bases each). CDR1 is SGHNT, CDR2 YYREEE, per germline (reference sequence). The CDR3 runs 18 residues. The ends were cut back, 2 bases at V and 3 bases at J, with 23 bases in the middle. The DNA of the CDR3 is TGTGCCAGCAGCTTAACTAGTCCCTACCGGGGGCCCGAAGAGACCCAGTACTTC. Amino acids: CASSLTSPYRGPEETQYF.

The J gene is TRBJ1-5, the V gene TRBV30; D perhaps matches TRBD1 (6 bases). The CDR3 runs 13 residues. CDR1 and CDR2 (germline): GTSNPN, SVGIG (reference sequence). Deletions cut 5 bases from V and 2 bases from J, with 10 bases between. The CDR3 protein is CAWARGGNQPQHF. CDR3 coding DNA: TGTGCCTGGGCCAGGGGTGGCAATCAGCCCCAGCATTTT.

The CDR3 sequence is CASSASSYNSPLHF. The CDR3 DNA reads as TGTGCCAGCAGTGCTAGCTCCTATAATTCACCCCTCCACTTT. This chain connects TRBV6-4 to TRBJ1-6; no reliable D call. The CDR3 runs 14 residues. Per the germline V gene, CDR1 is MRHNA and CDR2 is SNTAGT. The V end was cut by 4 bases, the J end by 0 bases, with 4 bases between.

V gene TRBV29-1 combines with J gene TRBJ1-4, with 10 bases that match TRBD1. CDR3 length: 13 amino acids. With 7 bases clipped from V and 8 bases from J, the junction kept 7 bases outside the gene matches. The germline V gene encodes CDR1 SQVTM and CDR2 ANQGSEA. The CDR3 DNA is TGCAGCGGCGGGGACAGGGGAAGCGAAAAACTGTTTTTT. Amino acid sequence: CSGGDRGSEKLFF.

This chain uses TRBV6-1 with TRBJ1-5, with TRBD1 matching over 7 bases. This CDR3 is built from 15 residues. The germline V gene encodes CDR1 MNHNS and CDR2 SASEGT. V was clipped by 1 base and J by 6 bases; unmatched bases: 6. The CDR3 region has the DNA TGTGCCAGCAGTGAAGTGACAGGGAGGGGTCAGCCCCAGCATTTT. It translates to CASSEVTGRGQPQHF.

This chain connects TRBV6-5 to TRBJ2-2, with unresolved D. V dropped 7 bases and J dropped 2 bases, with 14 bases sitting between them. Germline CDR1 is MNHEY and CDR2 is SVGAGI. The length of the CDR3 is 15 residues. CDR3 region: CASTRLDANTGELFF. The CDR3 DNA is TGTGCCAGCACCCGACTCGATGCTAACACCGGGGAGCTGTTTTTT.

The rearrangement joins TRBV19 to TRBJ1-1; TRBD1 matches 9 bases. CDR3 length equals 16 residues. V lost 5 bases and J lost 8; bases outside the gene matches: 15. Germline-derived CDR1 and CDR2 are LNHDA and SQIVND (reference sequence). The CDR3 protein is CASSSPGQGIFSEAFF. The DNA of the CDR3 is TGTGCCAGTAGTTCACCGGGACAGGGTATCTTCAGCGAAGCTTTCTTT.

This chain connects TRBV18 to TRBJ2-5; TRBD2 agrees at 9 bases. With 3 bases clipped from V and 4 bases from J, the junction kept 6 bases outside the gene matches. Germline V gives CDR1 KGHSH, CDR2 LQKENI. The CDR3 totals 15 residues. This CDR3 reads CASSPGISGGETQYF. For the CDR3, the DNA is TGTGCCAGCTCACCTGGGATTAGCGGGGGAGAGACCCAGTACTTC.

The chain is built from TRBV6-4 and TRBJ2-1; D might be TRBD1 (5 bases). The V gene's germline CDR1 is MRHNA and CDR2 SNTAGT. The CDR3 extends over 13 amino acids. V was shortened by 6 bases and J by 9 bases, with 15 bases between the two germline ends. CDR3 sequence reads: CASSPDIRSEQFF. CDR3 DNA: TGTGCCAGCAGCCCGGACATACGGAGTGAGCAGTTCTTC.

This rearrangement joins TRBV3-1 (or the pseudogene TRBV3-2) to TRBJ2-7; 15 nucleotides match TRBD2. Germline lookup yields CDR1 LGHDT and CDR2 YNNKEL (reference sequence). The V and J ends lost 4 bases and 2 bases, in that order; junction bases with no gene match: 9. The CDR3 consists of 18 residues. CDR3 nucleotide sequence: TGTGCCAGCAGCCCCCGGACTAGCGGGAGGGCGGTAACCTACGAGCAGTACTTC. This sequence encodes CASSPRTSGRAVTYEQYF.

The gene calls are TRBV28 and TRBJ1-1; D unresolved. Germline-derived CDR1 and CDR2 are MDHEN and SYDVKM. The length of the CDR3 is 13 residues. Trimming took off 3 bases at V and 5 bases at J, with 10 bases between the two ends. CDR3 sequence: CASSLGRATEAFF. CDR3 nucleotide sequence: TGTGCCAGCAGTTTGGGGAGAGCGACTGAAGCTTTCTTT.